The rows below give T cell receptor beta chains drawn from one sample of a study of blood T cell repertoires in COVID-19. Profiled with immunoSEQ multiplex PCR; TCRdb holds only in-frame clones, not every one. The sample contains some 250,000 clones, approximately 90% of which appear only once. Sequencing used PBMCs or T cells enriched from blood (not recorded which). These receptors all stem from a man in his forties or fifties who had recovered from COVID-19. The CDR3 runs from the conserved cysteine through the conserved F or W. The D gene is left open where the match is weak. Size is stated for part of the rows, as once, few or many counts, or as a class when the clone is expanded.

j_call d_call v_call cdr3_length clone_size cdr3_nt cdr3_aa
TRBJ1-4 - TRBV23-1 14 - TGCGCCAGCACTAAGACAGGCCGAAATGAAAAACTGTTTTTT CASTKTGRNEKLFF
TRBJ2-1 TRBD1 TRBV4-3 16 - TGCGCCAGCAGCCAAGTGGCCAGGGGGCCCTTAGGAGAGCAGTTCTTC CASSQVARGPLGEQFF
TRBJ2-7 - TRBV20-1 14 - TGCAGTGCTAGTACTTCTCGGGGTCAACACGAGCAGTACTTC CSASTSRGQHEQYF
TRBJ1-5 - TRBV4-1 15 - TGCGCCAGCAGCCCCCGGGACACAAACAATCAGCCCCAGCATTTT CASSPRDTNNQPQHF
TRBJ2-1 - TRBV10-2 15 - TGCGCCAGCATAGAGGAGCGCCCCTCCTACAATGAGCAGTTCTTC CASIEERPSYNEQFF
TRBJ1-2 - TRBV19 15 - TGTGCCAGTACCCAATTCCGGGACATCCGCCTTGGCTACACCTTC CASTQFRDIRLGYTF
TRBJ1-2 - TRBV11-3 13 - TGTGCCAGCAGCTTACAGGGGACCTATGGCTACACCTTC CASSLQGTYGYTF
TRBJ2-1 TRBD1 TRBV6-5 14 - TGTGCCAGCAGTTACACGACAGGGGGCAGTGAGCAGTTCTTC CASSYTTGGSEQFF
TRBJ1-2 - TRBV4-3 17 - TGCGCCAGCAGCCATCCCCTCGGAAGGGGCGGTGGCTATGGCTACACCTTC CASSHPLGRGGGYGYTF
TRBJ2-2 TRBD2 TRBV28 18 - TGTGCCAGCCGGACGGGACTAGCGGGGGCGGGTTACACCGGGGAGCTGTTTTTT CASRTGLAGAGYTGELFF
TRBJ2-1 - TRBV27 15 - TGTGCCAGCAGTTTGGGTGGGAGTGGCTACAATGAGCAGTTCTTC CASSLGGSGYNEQFF
TRBJ1-5 TRBD1 TRBV19 15 - TGTGCCAGTAGTACAAACACCGACAGGGGTCAGCCCCAGCATTTT CASSTNTDRGQPQHF
TRBJ2-3 TRBD2 TRBV28 15 - TGTGCCAGCAGTCTGACTAGCGGGAGAACAGATACGCAGTATTTT CASSLTSGRTDTQYF
TRBJ1-3 - TRBV7-2 13 - TGTGCCAGCAGCTCCAGGACTGGAAACACCATATATTTT CASSSRTGNTIYF
TRBJ2-1 - TRBV11-3 17 - TGTGCCAGCAGCTTATATTCTATACGAGTCTCTAGCAATGAGCAGTTCTTC CASSLYSIRVSSNEQFF
TRBJ1-1 - TRBV19 16 - TGTGCCAGTAGTATAGGACAGCCACCGGCGGACACTGAAGCTTTCTTT CASSIGQPPADTEAFF
TRBJ2-1 TRBD2 TRBV4-1 16 - TGCGCCAGCAGCCCCCCAGGGACTAGCGACCACAATGAGCAGTTCTTC CASSPPGTSDHNEQFF
TRBJ2-1 TRBD2 TRBV27 15 - TGTGCCAGTAATGGTGGCGGGAGCCCACTCAATGAGCAGTTCTTC CASNGGGSPLNEQFF
TRBJ1-2 TRBD1 TRBV9 16 once TGTGCCAGCAGCTTTTCGAGTCAAGACAGGGTCTATGGCTACACCTTC CASSFSSQDRVYGYTF